Below, one T cell receptor (beta chain) is given with its context. The antigen remains unidentified. The record originates from a study of intratumoral heterogeneity in liver cancer. As for the study in general: Patients were mostly male, median age around 65 years. Findings and caveats of the study: RNA-seq estimates of regional tumor-infiltrating lymphocyte burden differences were reportedly confirmed by TCR sequencing. Tumor region a had significantly more unique T-cell expansions than region b. A noted limitation was under-sampling of tumor-infiltrating lymphocytes.

Each tumour sample represents a distinct, spatially separated region of the hepatocellular carcinoma nodule. Produced via immunoSEQ multiplex PCR; TCRdb's table is partial and in-frame only. The sample records approximately 6,700 clones, roughly 52% being singletons. The CDR3 is 15 residues long. Germline V lookup: CDR1 MNHEY, CDR2 SVGAGI. V dropped 3 bases and J dropped 4 bases, with 15 bases sitting between them. The specimen comprised tumor tissue, sampled before any cancer treatment. V is TRBV6-5 and J is TRBJ1-2; D gene ambiguous. This TCR was recovered from a man aged 65 to 79 with hepatocellular carcinoma. CDR3 residues: CASSYSHDSTYGYTF. The CDR3 DNA sequence: TGTGCCAGCAGTTATTCCCATGACTCCACCTATGGCTACACCTTC.